This TCR beta chain comes out of a study of regulatory T cells in long-lasting Graves disease. Time point denoted: newly diagnosed GD, antithyroid drugs for less than 3 months. PBMC-derived RNA was used for the TCR library. A blood draw put about 9 milliliters of peripheral blood into EDTA tubes. J gave up 8 bases and V 7 bases, and 8 bases lay outside the gene matches. The germline gives CDR1 MDHEN, CDR2 SYDVKM. CDR3 length: 13 amino acids. This clonotype came up many times. Library construction for TCR beta used iRepertoire HTBI primers and Arm-PCR of CDR3 regions. TCRdb itself ran the multiplex PCR reads through MiXCR, one entry per CDR3 protein. The sample has 350,000 to 550,000 distinct CDR3 sequences; 15% are singletons. This same sample was also part of a study on T cells in Graves' hyperthyroidism and ophthalmopathy. As that report states: No progression to ophthalmopathy during 18 months of follow-up defined stable disease. Uncontrolled infection, other autoimmune disease, pregnancy or lactation led to exclusion.

Source: peripheral blood mononuclear cells (PBMCs), taken at new diagnosis, from a patient treated with antithyroid drugs. The chain links TRBV28 to TRBJ1-2; 9 positions agree with TRBD1. This clonotype was sampled from a woman aged 25 to 39 with Graves disease. The CDR3 sequence: CASIRTGARGYTF. The CDR3 region has the DNA TGTGCCAGCATTCGGACAGGGGCTAGGGGCTACACCTTC.